The 4 T cell receptor beta chains given below trace back to one sample, sequenced in a study of CD8 T cells in ankylosing spondylitis. A single record per CDR3 protein comes from TCRdb applying MiXCR to the 5' RACE reads. This sample carries around 150,000 distinct CDR3 sequences, 25% to 35% of them seen once, and the ten largest clones take 4.5% to 6%. Sequencing was done on a sample of synovial fluid, either unsorted or a sorted T cell fraction (not recorded which). The receptors were sampled from a male donor with ankylosing spondylitis.

This clonotype was picked up a small number of times. The chain uses TRBV4-1 and TRBJ1-1, with 7 bases that match TRBD1. The CDR3 is made up of 15 amino acids. The germline gives CDR1 MGHRA, CDR2 YSYEKL. The V and J ends lost 1 base and 1 base, in that order; junction bases with no gene match: 3. CDR3 sequence: CASSQGDRENTEAFF. CDR3 nucleotide sequence: TGCGCCAGCAGCCAAGGGGACAGAGAGAACACTGAAGCTTTCTTT.

This clonotype has only one observation. J is TRBJ1-2 and V is TRBV5-1, with 9 positions matching TRBD1. Germline V lookup: CDR1 SGHRS, CDR2 YFSETQ. The length of the CDR3 is 14 residues. V was clipped by 6 bases and J by 6 bases; unmatched bases: 9. The CDR3, as DNA: TGCGCCAGCACTCACACAGGGGGCGAGAATGGCTACACCTTC. It translates to CASTHTGGENGYTF.

The chain has TRBV12-3 or TRBV12-4 and TRBJ2-1; D gene unclear. There are 13 residues in the CDR3. V dropped 5 bases and J dropped 4 bases, with 9 bases sitting between them. The CDR3 loop reads CASSLQTYNEQFF. CDR3 bases: TGTGCCAGCAGTCTCCAGACTTACAATGAGCAGTTCTTC.

This chain links TRBV6-1 with TRBJ2-7; D is perhaps TRBD1 (8 bases). This CDR3 has 18 amino acids. Germline V gene sequence: CDR1 MNHNS, CDR2 SASEGT. The V and J ends lost 4 bases and 4 bases respectively, with 26 bases between them. The CDR3 DNA is TGTGCCAGCAGTGGGCAATCCCGACAGGGGAGGGGGCTTTACGAGCAGTACTTC. As protein: CASSGQSRQGRGLYEQYF.